One and the same sample provided the 4 T cell receptor beta chains below, sequenced in a study of shared clonotypes between healthy human individuals. It was CD45RO-negative cells, positively selected for CCR7, that made up naive CD8 cells, with terminally differentiated effector memory CD45RA+ cells excluded. Generated by immunoSEQ multiplex PCR, the TCRdb table keeps only in-frame clones and is missing some. Of roughly 770,000 clones in the sample, approximately 97% were seen once. Sequencing was carried out using naive CD8+ T cells sorted from blood. The source is a man aged 25 to 40 in good health.

The chain employs TRBV27 and TRBJ2-7; 13 bases are a match to TRBD2. The CDR3 contains 16 residues. Germline-derived CDR1 and CDR2 are MNHEY and SMNVEV (reference sequence). V lost 5 bases and J lost 4; bases outside the gene matches: 8. The CDR3 DNA is TGTGCCAGCAGTGTACGGACTAGCGGGAGTCAGTACGAGCAGTACTTC. Its protein is CASSVRTSGSQYEQYF.

The rearrangement uses TRBV12-5 and TRBJ2-1, with unresolved D. Germline V lookup: CDR1 LGHNT, CDR2 FRNRAP. This CDR3 spans 11 amino acids. V was trimmed by 2 bases and J by 8 bases, leaving 4 bases between them. In DNA, the CDR3 is TGTGCTAGTGGTTTGTCGTATGAGCAGTTCTTC. Its translation: CASGLSYEQFF.

The chain combines TRBV7-8 with TRBJ2-5; tentative D call: TRBD2 (6 bases). Between the trimmed V and J ends, which lost 5 bases and 4 bases, there was a span of 17 bases. Germline-derived CDR1 and CDR2 are SGHVS and FQNEAQ. This CDR3 comprises 15 residues. DNA for the CDR3: TGTGCCAGCAGCCGAGGAGGGGCCACCTTAGAGACCCAGTACTTC. Translation gives CASSRGGATLETQYF.

V is TRBV4-1 and J is TRBJ1-4; D call uncertain. Looked up from germline, CDR1 is MGHRA and CDR2 is YSYEKL. Trimming cost V 4 bases and J 8 bases, with 8 bases left between them. The CDR3 consists of 12 residues. The CDR3 sequence: CASSPVGEKLFF. The CDR3 DNA is TGCGCCAGCAGCCCCGTCGGGGAAAAACTGTTTTTT.